The rows below give T cell receptor beta chains drawn from one sample of a study of T cell responses to AZD1222 COVID-19 vaccine. Sequenced by immunoSEQ multiplex PCR; TCRdb stores in-frame clones only, minus some. Of 80,000 to 95,000 clones in the sample, just over 90% were seen once. Specimen: peripheral blood, collected 28 days after the second AZD1222 dose. The receptors originated from an adult who received the AZD1222 COVID-19 vaccine. The CDR3 runs from the conserved cysteine through the conserved F or W. The D gene is left open where the match is weak. Clone size appears in some rows only: once, few, many, or a class for an expanded clone.

CDR3aa: CASSPKYRVTSGVETQYF
CDR3nt: TGTGCCAGCAGTCCCAAGTACAGGGTAACCAGCGGGGTGGAGACCCAGTACTTC
abundance: -
d_gene: -
v_gene: TRBV27
j_gene: TRBJ2-5

CDR3aa: CASSQTSREDEQYF
CDR3nt: TGCGCCAGCAGCCAGACCTCCAGGGAGGACGAACAGTACTTC
abundance: -
d_gene: -
v_gene: TRBV5-1
j_gene: TRBJ2-7

CDR3aa: CASSLSTGFFSYEQYF
CDR3nt: TGTGCCAGCAGTTTATCAACAGGGTTTTTCTCCTACGAGCAGTACTTC
abundance: -
d_gene: -
v_gene: TRBV28
j_gene: TRBJ2-7

CDR3aa: CASSPTGENTEAFF
CDR3nt: TGTGCCAGCTCACCAACAGGGGAGAACACTGAAGCTTTCTTT
abundance: -
d_gene: TRBD1
v_gene: TRBV18
j_gene: TRBJ1-1

CDR3aa: CASSDSSYTEAFF
CDR3nt: TGTGCCAGTAGTGACAGCTCGTACACTGAAGCTTTCTTT
abundance: once
d_gene: -
v_gene: TRBV19
j_gene: TRBJ1-1

CDR3aa: CASRDQGGSNQPQHF
CDR3nt: TGTGCCAGCAGAGACCAGGGGGGGAGCAATCAGCCCCAGCATTTT
abundance: -
d_gene: TRBD1
v_gene: TRBV28
j_gene: TRBJ1-5

CDR3aa: CASSTLTEPYGYTF
CDR3nt: TGTGCCAGCAGCACCCTGACCGAACCCTATGGCTACACCTTC
abundance: -
d_gene: -
v_gene: TRBV5-4
j_gene: TRBJ1-2

CDR3aa: CASSLTHPGYGGNQPQHF
CDR3nt: TGTGCCAGCAGTTTGACTCACCCAGGGTACGGTGGCAATCAGCCCCAGCATTTT
abundance: -
d_gene: -
v_gene: TRBV28
j_gene: TRBJ1-5

CDR3aa: CSVERSEKLFF
CDR3nt: TGCAGCGTTGAGCGGAGTGAAAAACTGTTTTTT
abundance: -
d_gene: -
v_gene: TRBV29-1
j_gene: TRBJ1-4

CDR3aa: CAWGQGKNQPQHF
CDR3nt: TGTGCCTGGGGACAGGGGAAGAATCAGCCCCAGCATTTT
abundance: -
d_gene: TRBD1
v_gene: TRBV30
j_gene: TRBJ1-5

CDR3aa: CASSLAQRGLSEAFF
CDR3nt: TGTGCCAGCAGCTTGGCCCAAAGGGGGTTATCTGAAGCTTTCTTT
abundance: -
d_gene: -
v_gene: TRBV5-5
j_gene: TRBJ1-1

CDR3aa: CASSGTGGEQYF
CDR3nt: TGTGCCAGCAGTGGGACTGGGGGCGAGCAGTACTTC
abundance: -
d_gene: -
v_gene: TRBV2
j_gene: TRBJ2-7

CDR3aa: CASSFPPSYEQYF
CDR3nt: TGTGCCAGCAGCTTCCCCCCCTCCTACGAGCAGTACTTC
abundance: once
d_gene: -
v_gene: TRBV5-5
j_gene: TRBJ2-7